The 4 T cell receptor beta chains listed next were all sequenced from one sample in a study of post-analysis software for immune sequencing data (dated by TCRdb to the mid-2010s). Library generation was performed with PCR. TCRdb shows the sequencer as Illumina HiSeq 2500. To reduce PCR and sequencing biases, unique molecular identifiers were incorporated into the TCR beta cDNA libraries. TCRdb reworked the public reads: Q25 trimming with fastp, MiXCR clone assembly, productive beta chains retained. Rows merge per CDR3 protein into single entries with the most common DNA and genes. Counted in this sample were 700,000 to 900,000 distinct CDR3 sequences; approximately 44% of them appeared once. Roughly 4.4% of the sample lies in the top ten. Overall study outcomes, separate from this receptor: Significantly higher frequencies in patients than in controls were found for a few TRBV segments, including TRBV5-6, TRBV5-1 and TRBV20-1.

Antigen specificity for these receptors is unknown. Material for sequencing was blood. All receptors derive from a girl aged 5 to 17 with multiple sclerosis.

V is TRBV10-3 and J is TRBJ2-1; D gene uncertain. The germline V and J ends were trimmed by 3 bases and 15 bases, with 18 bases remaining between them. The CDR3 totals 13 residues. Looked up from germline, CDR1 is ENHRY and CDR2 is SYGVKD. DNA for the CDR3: TGTGCCATCAGTGACGCCACCGCGCCGCCGAGGTTCTTC. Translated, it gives CAISDATAPPRFF.

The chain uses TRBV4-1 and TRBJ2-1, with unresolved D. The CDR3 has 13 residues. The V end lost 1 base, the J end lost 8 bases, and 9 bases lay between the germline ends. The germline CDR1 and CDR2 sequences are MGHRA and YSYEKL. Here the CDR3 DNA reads TGCGCCAGCAGCCAAGTAGATGGCCATGAGCAGTTCTTC. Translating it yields CASSQVDGHEQFF.

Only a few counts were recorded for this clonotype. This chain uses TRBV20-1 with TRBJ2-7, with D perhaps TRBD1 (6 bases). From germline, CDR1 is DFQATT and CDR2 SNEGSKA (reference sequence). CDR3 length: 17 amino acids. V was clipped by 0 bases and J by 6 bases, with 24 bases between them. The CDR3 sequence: CSARDRTGTLYWGEQYF. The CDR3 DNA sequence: TGCAGTGCTAGAGATCGCACAGGGACCCTCTATTGGGGCGAGCAGTACTTC.

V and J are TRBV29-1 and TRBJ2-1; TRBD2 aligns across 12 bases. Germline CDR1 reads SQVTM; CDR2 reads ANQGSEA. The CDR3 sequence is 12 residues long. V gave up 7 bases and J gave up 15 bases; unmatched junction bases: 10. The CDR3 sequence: CSAQITTSGRFF. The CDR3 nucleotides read TGCAGCGCCCAAATAACGACTAGCGGGAGGTTCTTC.